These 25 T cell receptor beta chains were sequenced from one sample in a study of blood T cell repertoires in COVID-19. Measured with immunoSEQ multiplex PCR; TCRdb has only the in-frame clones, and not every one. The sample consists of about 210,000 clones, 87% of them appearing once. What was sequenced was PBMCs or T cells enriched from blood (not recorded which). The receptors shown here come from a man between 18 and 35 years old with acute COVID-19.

The CDR3: CAWKRGTPYEQYF. For the CDR3, the DNA is TGTGCCTGGAAGAGGGGGACGCCCTACGAGCAGTACTTC. V gene TRBV30 combines with J gene TRBJ2-7, with a weak D call TRBD1 (6 bases). The V gene's germline CDR1 is GTSNPN and CDR2 SVGIG (reference sequence). V was shortened by 4 bases and J by 2 bases, with 12 bases between the two germline ends. This CDR3 has 13 residues.

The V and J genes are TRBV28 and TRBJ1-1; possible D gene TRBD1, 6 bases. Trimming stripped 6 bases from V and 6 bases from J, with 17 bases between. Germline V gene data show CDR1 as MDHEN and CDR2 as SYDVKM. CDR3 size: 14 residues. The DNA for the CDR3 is TGTGCCAGCAGCTCAGGACACAGGGTGTCTGAAGCTTTCTTT. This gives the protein CASSSGHRVSEAFF.

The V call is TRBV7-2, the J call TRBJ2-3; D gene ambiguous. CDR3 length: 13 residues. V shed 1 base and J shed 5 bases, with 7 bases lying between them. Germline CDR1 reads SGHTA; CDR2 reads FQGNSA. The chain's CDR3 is CASSLESGDTQYF. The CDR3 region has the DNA TGTGCCAGCAGCTTAGAATCGGGAGATACGCAGTATTTT.

The CDR3 protein is CASSPRTGTGEIPYEQYF. DNA for the CDR3: TGCGCCAGCAGCCCGCGAACCGGGACAGGGGAAATCCCCTACGAGCAGTACTTC. J is TRBJ2-7 and V is TRBV4-1; 10 positions agree with TRBD1. This CDR3 comprises 18 residues. From germline, CDR1 is MGHRA and CDR2 YSYEKL. Trimming took 4 bases from V and 2 from J; bases not matched to a gene: 14.

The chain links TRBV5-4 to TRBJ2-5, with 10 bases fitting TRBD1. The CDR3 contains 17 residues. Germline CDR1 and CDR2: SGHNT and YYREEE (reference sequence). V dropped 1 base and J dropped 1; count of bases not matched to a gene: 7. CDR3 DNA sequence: TGTGCCAGCAGCTTGAGGACAGGGGGTAGGGGCCAAGAGACCCAGTACTTC. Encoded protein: CASSLRTGGRGQETQYF.

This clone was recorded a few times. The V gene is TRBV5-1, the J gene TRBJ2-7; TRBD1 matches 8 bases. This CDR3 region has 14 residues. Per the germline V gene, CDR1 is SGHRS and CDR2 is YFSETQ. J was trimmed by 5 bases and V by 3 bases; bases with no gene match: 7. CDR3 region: CASSWGQATNEQYF. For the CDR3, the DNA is TGCGCCAGCAGCTGGGGACAGGCCACTAACGAGCAGTACTTC.

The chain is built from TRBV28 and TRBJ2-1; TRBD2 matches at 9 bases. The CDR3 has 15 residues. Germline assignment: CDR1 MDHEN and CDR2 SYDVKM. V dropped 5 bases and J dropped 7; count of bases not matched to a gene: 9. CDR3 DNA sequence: TGTGCCAGCAGTACGACTAGCGGAGGGGGGAATGAGCAGTTCTTC. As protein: CASSTTSGGGNEQFF.

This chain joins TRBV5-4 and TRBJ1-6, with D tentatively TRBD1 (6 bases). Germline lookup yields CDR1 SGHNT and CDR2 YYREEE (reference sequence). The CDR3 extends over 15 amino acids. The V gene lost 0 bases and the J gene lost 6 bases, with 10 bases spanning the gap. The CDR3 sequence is CASSLGQVANSPLHF. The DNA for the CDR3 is TGTGCCAGCAGCTTGGGACAGGTTGCTAATTCACCCCTCCACTTT.

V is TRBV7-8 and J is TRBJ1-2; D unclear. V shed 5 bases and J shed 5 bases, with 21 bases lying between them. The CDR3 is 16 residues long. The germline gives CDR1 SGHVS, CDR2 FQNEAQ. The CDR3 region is CASSPSRGRPPYGYTF. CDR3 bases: TGTGCCAGCAGCCCTAGCCGCGGACGCCCACCTTATGGCTACACCTTC.

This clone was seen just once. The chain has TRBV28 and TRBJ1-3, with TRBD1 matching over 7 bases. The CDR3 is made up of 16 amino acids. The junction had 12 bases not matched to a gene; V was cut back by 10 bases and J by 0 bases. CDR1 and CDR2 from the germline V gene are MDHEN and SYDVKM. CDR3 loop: CATVIQGHYSGNTIYF. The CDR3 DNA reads TGTGCCACCGTTATACAGGGGCACTACTCTGGAAACACCATATATTTT.

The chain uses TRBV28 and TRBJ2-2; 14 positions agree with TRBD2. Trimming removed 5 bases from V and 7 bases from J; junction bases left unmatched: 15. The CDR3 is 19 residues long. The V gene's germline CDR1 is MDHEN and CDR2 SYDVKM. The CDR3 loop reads CASSPTKGGTSGSFGELFF. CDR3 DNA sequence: TGTGCCAGCAGTCCGACGAAGGGGGGGACTAGCGGGAGCTTCGGGGAGCTGTTTTTT.

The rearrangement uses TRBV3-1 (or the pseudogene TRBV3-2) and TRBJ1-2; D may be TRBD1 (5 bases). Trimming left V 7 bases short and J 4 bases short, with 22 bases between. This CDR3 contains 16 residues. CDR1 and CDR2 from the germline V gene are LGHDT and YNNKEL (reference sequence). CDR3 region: CASTSRGTANSYGYTF. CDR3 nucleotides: TGTGCCAGCACCTCAAGGGGAACGGCGAATTCCTATGGCTACACCTTC.

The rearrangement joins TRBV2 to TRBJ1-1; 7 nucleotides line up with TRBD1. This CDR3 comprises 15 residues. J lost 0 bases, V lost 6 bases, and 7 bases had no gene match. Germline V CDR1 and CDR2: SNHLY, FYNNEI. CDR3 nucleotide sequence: TGTGCCAGCAGCAACGCGGACAGGATGAACACTGAAGCTTTCTTT. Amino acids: CASSNADRMNTEAFF.

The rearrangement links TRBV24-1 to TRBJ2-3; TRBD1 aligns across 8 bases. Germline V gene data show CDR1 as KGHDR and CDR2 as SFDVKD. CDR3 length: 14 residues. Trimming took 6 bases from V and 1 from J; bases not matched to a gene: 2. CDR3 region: CATSTGGRTDTQYF. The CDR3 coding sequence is TGTGCCACCAGTACAGGGGGTCGCACAGATACGCAGTATTTT.

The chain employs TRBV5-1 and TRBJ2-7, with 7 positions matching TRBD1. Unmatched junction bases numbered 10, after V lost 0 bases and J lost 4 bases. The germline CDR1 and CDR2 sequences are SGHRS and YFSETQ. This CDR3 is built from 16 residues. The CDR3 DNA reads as TGCGCCAGCAGCTTGGAGGCCAGGGGGACCTTTTACGAGCAGTACTTC. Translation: CASSLEARGTFYEQYF.

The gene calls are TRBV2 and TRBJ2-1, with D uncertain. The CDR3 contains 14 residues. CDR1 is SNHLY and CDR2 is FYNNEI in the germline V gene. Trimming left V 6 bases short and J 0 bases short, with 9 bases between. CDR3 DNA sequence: TGTGCCAGCAGCGTGTGGAGCTCCTACAATGAGCAGTTCTTC. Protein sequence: CASSVWSSYNEQFF.

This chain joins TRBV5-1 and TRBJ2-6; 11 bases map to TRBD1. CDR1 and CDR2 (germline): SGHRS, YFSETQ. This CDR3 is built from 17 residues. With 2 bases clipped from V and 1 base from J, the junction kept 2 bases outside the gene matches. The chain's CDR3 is CASSFGTGGSGANVLTF. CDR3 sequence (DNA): TGCGCCAGCAGCTTCGGGACAGGGGGATCTGGGGCCAACGTCCTGACTTTC.

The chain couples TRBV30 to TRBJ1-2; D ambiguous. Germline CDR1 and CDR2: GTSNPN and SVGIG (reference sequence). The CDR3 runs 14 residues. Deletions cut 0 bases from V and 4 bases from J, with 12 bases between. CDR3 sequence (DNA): TGTGCCTGGAGTGTACCCGGGTTGGGCTATGGCTACACCTTC. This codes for CAWSVPGLGYGYTF.

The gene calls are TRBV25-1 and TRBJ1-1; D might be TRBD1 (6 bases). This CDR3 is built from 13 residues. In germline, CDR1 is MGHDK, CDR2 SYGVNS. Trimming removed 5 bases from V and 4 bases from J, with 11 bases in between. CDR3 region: CASSSRGGTEAFF. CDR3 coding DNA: TGTGCCAGCAGTAGCAGAGGGGGCACTGAAGCTTTCTTT.

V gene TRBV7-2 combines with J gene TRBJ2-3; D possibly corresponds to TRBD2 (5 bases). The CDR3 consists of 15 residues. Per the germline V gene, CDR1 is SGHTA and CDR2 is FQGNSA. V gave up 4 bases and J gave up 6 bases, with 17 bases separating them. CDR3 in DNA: TGTGCCAGCAGCTCCGCCGGAGGATCGGGGGATACGCAGTATTTT. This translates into CASSSAGGSGDTQYF.

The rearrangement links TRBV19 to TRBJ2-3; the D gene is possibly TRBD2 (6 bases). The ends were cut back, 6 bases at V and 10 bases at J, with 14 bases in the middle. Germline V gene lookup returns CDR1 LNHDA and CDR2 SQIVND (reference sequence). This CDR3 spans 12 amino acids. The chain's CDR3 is CASSPTGEAQYF. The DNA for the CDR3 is TGTGCCAGTAGCCCGACGGGGGAAGCGCAGTATTTT.

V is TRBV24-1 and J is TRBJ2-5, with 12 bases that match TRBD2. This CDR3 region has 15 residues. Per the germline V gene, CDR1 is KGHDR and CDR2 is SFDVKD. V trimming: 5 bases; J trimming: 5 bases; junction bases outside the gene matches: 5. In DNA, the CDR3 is TGTGCCACCAGTGGCAGACTAGCGGGAGTGGAGACCCAGTACTTC. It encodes CATSGRLAGVETQYF.

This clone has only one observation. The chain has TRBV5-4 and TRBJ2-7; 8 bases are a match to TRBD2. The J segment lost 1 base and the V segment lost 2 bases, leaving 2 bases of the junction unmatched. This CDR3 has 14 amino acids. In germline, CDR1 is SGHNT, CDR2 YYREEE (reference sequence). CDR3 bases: TGTGCCAGCAGCTTTCCGGGAGGGTCCTACGAGCAGTACTTC. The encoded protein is CASSFPGGSYEQYF.

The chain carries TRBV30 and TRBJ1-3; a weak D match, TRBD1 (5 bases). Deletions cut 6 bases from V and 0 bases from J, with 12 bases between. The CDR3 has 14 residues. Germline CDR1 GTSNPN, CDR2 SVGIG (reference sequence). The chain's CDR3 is CACSQGVSGNTIYF. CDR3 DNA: TGTGCCTGTTCTCAAGGGGTCTCTGGAAACACCATATATTTT.

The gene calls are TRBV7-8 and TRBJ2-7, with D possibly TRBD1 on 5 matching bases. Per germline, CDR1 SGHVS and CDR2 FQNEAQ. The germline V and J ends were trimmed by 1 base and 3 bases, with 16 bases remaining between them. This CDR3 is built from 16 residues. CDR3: CASSLGIGTGYYEQYF. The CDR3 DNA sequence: TGTGCCAGCAGCTTAGGAATCGGCACAGGCTACTACGAGCAGTACTTC.